This TCR beta chain came from a study of T cell repertoires in cytomegalovirus infection. With regard to this clonotype: Its antigen is unidentified.

TCRdb reprocessed the reads with MiXCR, giving one entry per CDR3 protein. The sample consists of about 530,000 distinct CDR3 sequences, 26% of them appearing once. The length of the CDR3 is 14 residues. Trimming removed 2 bases from V and 4 bases from J; junction bases left unmatched: 7. Per germline, CDR1 DFQATT and CDR2 SNEGSKA (reference sequence). Overall study findings and caveats: The response measured ex vivo was dominated by TCR beta clonotypes (HLA-C-restricted and CMV-specific).

The clonotype originates from a human donor in good health (CMV status not recorded). Some clones in this sample may be carry-over from other donors' samples. Sequencing was carried out using PBMCs. The chain couples TRBV20-1 to TRBJ2-7, with 8 nucleotides matching TRBD2. CDR3 nucleotides: TGCAGTGCTAGATTCGGACTAGCACCTTACGAGCAGTACTTC. This translates into CSARFGLAPYEQYF.